Following are 2 T cell receptor beta chains from one sample sequenced in a study of blood T cell repertoires in COVID-19. The protocol was immunoSEQ multiplex PCR, while the TCRdb copy is restricted to in-frame clones and leaves out a portion. Of about 280,000 clones detected, 85% appear once; the ten largest clones hold roughly 5%. Sequencing was performed on peripheral blood. The receptors stem from a man over 45 with active or convalescent COVID-19.

The V call is TRBV6-5, the J call TRBJ1-1; TRBD1 agrees at 10 bases. The V gene end was trimmed by 5 bases and the J gene end by 9 bases; junction bases not matched to a gene: 3. Germline V lookup: CDR1 MNHEY, CDR2 SVGAGI. The CDR3 extends over 12 amino acids. The CDR3 DNA sequence: TGTGCCAGCAGTAAGGGACAGGGGAAAGCTTTCTTT. It yields the protein CASSKGQGKAFF.

The chain carries TRBV19 and TRBJ2-3; D is perhaps TRBD2 (6 bases). CDR1 LNHDA and CDR2 SQIVND come from the germline V gene (reference sequence). This CDR3 has 14 amino acids. Trimming pared 3 bases from V and 4 bases from J, leaving 11 bases between. The CDR3 DNA reads as TGTGCCAGTAGTATTGGGGGGTCGGCAGATACGCAGTATTTT. Its translation: CASSIGGSADTQYF.